This TCR beta chain was found in a study of cytotoxic CD8 clonotypes in ibrutinib-treated CLL. Study information: Over 10 relapsed/refractory, 15 treatment-naive; some 17 IGHV unmutated. Investigators reported about 25 partial and 2 complete responses; after median approximately 63 months, approximately 15 patients remained remitted and 12 progressed. Findings and caveats of the study: While tracking circulating CD8+ T-cell counts, baseline clonality exceeded that of age-matched healthy donors. The clonality went up when patients responded to ibrutinib and dropped back toward baseline at progression.

The table came from immunoSEQ multiplex PCR; TCRdb's copy has only in-frame clones and leaves some out. The sample carries some 350,000 clones, over 55% recorded once. Comments on this clone: Its antigen is unidentified. Other DNA variants within this sample encode the same CDR3.

This receptor was identified in a human donor with chronic lymphocytic leukemia. This specimen consisted of PBMCs, obtained after 36 months of ibrutinib treatment.

CDR3 nucleotide sequence: TGTGCCAGCAGCATTGAGCGGATTCAAGAGACCCAGTACTTC. Translation gives CASSIERIQETQYF. The J gene is TRBJ2-5, the V gene TRBV5-4; D is possibly TRBD2 (5 bases). CDR3 length equals 14 residues. CDR1 and CDR2 (germline): SGHNT, YYREEE (reference sequence). V lost 4 bases and J 2 bases, leaving 12 bases between the germline ends.